This TCR beta chain came from a study of CD4+ T cells in melanoma. Study-level findings and limits: CD8+ T cell, macrophage and B cell function reportedly correlated with neoantigen-specific CD4+ T cells. In melanoma, neoantigen-specific CD4+ T cells reportedly differed in differentiation state.

Clones were read by immunoSEQ multiplex PCR, and TCRdb kept only the in-frame ones, dropping some. This table holds approximately 14,000 clones, 75% to 90% found once. The CDR3 has 16 amino acids. Germline trimming cut 1 base from V and 2 bases from J; bases unmatched to any gene: 4. In germline, CDR1 is SEHNR, CDR2 FQNEAQ (reference sequence). With regard to this clone: Its target is not known.

The chain has TRBV7-9 and TRBJ1-2; TRBD1 matches at 10 bases. This TCR derives from a human donor with melanoma. Material: cells from a culture (not recorded whether cultured in vitro). The CDR3, as DNA: TGTGCCAGCAGCTTAGGAGGACAGGGGGGAAACTATGGCTACACCTTC. This sequence encodes CASSLGGQGGNYGYTF.